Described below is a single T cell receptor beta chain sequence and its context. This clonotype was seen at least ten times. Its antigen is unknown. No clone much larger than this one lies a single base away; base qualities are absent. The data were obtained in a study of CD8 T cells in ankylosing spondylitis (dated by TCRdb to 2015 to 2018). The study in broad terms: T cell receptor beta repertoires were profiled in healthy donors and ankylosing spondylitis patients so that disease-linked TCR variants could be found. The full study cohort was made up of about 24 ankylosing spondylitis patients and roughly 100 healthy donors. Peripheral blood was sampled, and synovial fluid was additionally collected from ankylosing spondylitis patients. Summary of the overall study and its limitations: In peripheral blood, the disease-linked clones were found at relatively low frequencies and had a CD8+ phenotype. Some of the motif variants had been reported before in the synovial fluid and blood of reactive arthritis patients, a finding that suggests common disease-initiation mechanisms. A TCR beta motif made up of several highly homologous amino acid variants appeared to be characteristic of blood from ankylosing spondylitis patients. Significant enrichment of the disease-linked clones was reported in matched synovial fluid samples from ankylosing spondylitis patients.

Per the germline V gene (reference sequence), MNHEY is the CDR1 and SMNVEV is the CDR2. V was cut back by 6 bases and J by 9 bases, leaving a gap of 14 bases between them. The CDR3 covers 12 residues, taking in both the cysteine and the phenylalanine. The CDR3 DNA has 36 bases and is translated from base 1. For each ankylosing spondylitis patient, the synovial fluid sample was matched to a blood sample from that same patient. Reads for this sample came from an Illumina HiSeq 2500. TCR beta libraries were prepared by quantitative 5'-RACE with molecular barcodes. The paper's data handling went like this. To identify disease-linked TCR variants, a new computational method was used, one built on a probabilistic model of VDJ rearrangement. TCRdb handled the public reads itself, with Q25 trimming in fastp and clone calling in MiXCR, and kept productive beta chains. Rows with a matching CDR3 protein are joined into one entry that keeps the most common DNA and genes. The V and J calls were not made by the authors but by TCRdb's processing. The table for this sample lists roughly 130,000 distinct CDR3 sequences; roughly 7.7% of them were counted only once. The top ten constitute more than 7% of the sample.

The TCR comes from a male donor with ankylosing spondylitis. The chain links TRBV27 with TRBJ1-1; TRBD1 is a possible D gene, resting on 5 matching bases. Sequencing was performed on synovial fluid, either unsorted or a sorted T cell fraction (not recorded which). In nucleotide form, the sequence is TGTGCCAGCAGACAGGTCCCCCAAAAAGCTTTCTTT. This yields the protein CASRQVPQKAFF.